These 21 T cell receptor beta chains share one sample of origin, sequenced in a study of response to subunit inactivated influenza vaccine. TCRdb re-analysed the RT-PCR reads in MiXCR, keeping a single row per CDR3 protein. The sample records some 800,000 distinct CDR3 sequences, about 20% being singletons. Sequencing was performed on PBMCs from blood, taken less than 6 days after vaccination. The source is a man aged 45 to 65 who received an inactivated influenza vaccine.

The chain is built from TRBV20-1 and TRBJ1-2; D gene ambiguous. Trimming pared 5 bases from V and 0 bases from J, leaving 16 bases between. Germline lookup yields CDR1 DFQATT and CDR2 SNEGSKA (reference sequence). CDR3 size: 15 residues. DNA for the CDR3: TGCAGTGCTCTTTTCTACGGGGATGCTAACTATGGCTACACCTTC. Its protein is CSALFYGDANYGYTF.

Many counts were recorded for this clonotype. The J gene is TRBJ2-5, the V gene TRBV29-1; 7 bases are shared with TRBD1. CDR1 SQVTM and CDR2 ANQGSEA come from the germline V gene. This CDR3 has 13 residues. V was pared by 7 bases and J by 3 bases, with 8 bases of the junction left unmatched. CDR3 sequence reads: CSGRQGRKETQYF. Written as DNA, the CDR3 is TGCAGCGGTCGACAGGGACGAAAAGAGACCCAGTACTTC.

In its sample, this clonotype was seen a few times. V gene TRBV7-3 combines with J gene TRBJ2-3; 11 bases fit TRBD2. Germline V gives CDR1 SGHTA, CDR2 FQGTGA. V shed 1 base, J shed 6 bases, and the junction held 6 bases outside the gene matches. This CDR3 spans 16 amino acids. CDR3 sequence: CASSLNSGRAWDTQYF. The CDR3 nucleotides are TGTGCCAGCAGCTTAAATAGCGGGAGGGCCTGGGATACGCAGTATTTT.

This clonotype was seen ten or more times. This chain uses TRBV7-2 with TRBJ1-2, with D maybe TRBD1 (5 bases). Germline-derived CDR1 and CDR2 are SGHTA and FQGNSA. The V gene lost 3 bases and the J gene lost 4 bases, with 15 bases spanning the gap. CDR3 length equals 15 residues. CDR3 amino acids: CASSFLEGRSYGYTF. The CDR3 region has the DNA TGTGCCAGCAGCTTCTTAGAGGGACGGAGCTATGGCTACACCTTC.

The chain has TRBV20-1 and TRBJ1-4; no clear D gene. V lost 3 bases to trimming and J lost 0 bases, with 8 bases between them. The length of the CDR3 is 14 residues. Germline V gene sequence: CDR1 DFQATT, CDR2 SNEGSKA (reference sequence). The CDR3: CSARRGATNEKLFF. The CDR3 DNA reads TGCAGTGCTAGGCGCGGAGCAACTAATGAAAAACTGTTTTTT.

In its sample, this clonotype was seen many times. V is TRBV20-1 and J is TRBJ2-1, with TRBD2 identical over 10 bases. V dropped 2 bases and J dropped 7; count of bases not matched to a gene: 5. Germline assignment: CDR1 DFQATT and CDR2 SNEGSKA (reference sequence). The CDR3 length is 14 residues. In DNA, the CDR3 is TGCAGTGCTAGACCCGGGACTAGCGTTAATGAGCAGTTCTTC. Translation gives CSARPGTSVNEQFF.

The CDR3, as DNA: TGTGCCAGCAGCTTGGGCGGGAGCTCCCTCTACTACGAGCAGTACTTC. This sequence encodes CASSLGGSSLYYEQYF. The V and J genes are TRBV7-8 and TRBJ2-7, with 7 bases aligning to TRBD2. CDR1 and CDR2 (germline): SGHVS, FQNEAQ. The CDR3 length is 16 residues. V gave up 3 bases and J gave up 3 bases; unmatched junction bases: 11.

This chain links TRBV5-1 with TRBJ1-5, with TRBD1 as a possible D gene (6 bases). V lost 3 bases, J lost 2 bases, and 12 bases lay in between. This CDR3 region has 15 residues. Germline lookup yields CDR1 SGHRS and CDR2 YFSETQ. The CDR3 protein is CASSSGASGNQPQHF. In nucleotides, the CDR3 is TGCGCCAGCAGCTCGGGGGCCTCCGGCAATCAGCCCCAGCATTTT.

This clonotype is judged medium-sized. The J gene is TRBJ2-7, the V gene TRBV12-3 or TRBV12-4, with D uncertain. With 4 bases removed from V and 4 bases from J, the gap between germline ends came to 5 bases. CDR3 length equals 11 residues. The CDR3 protein is CASSSRYEQYF. DNA for the CDR3: TGTGCCAGCAGTTCTAGGTACGAGCAGTACTTC.

This clonotype occurred a few times. This rearrangement joins TRBV6-2 or TRBV6-3 to TRBJ1-5; D gene unclear. The CDR3 runs to 14 residues. Trimming left V 2 bases short and J 7 bases short, with 12 bases between. In germline, CDR1 is MNHEY, CDR2 SVGEGT. The CDR3 region is CASSYPSVQQPQHF. CDR3 bases: TGTGCCAGCAGTTACCCCTCTGTACAGCAGCCCCAGCATTTT.

The gene calls are TRBV7-8 and TRBJ1-1; 9 positions agree with TRBD1. The CDR3 consists of 13 residues. The germline CDR1 and CDR2 sequences are SGHVS and FQNEAQ. The junction had 3 bases not matched to a gene; V was cut back by 3 bases and J by 7 bases. The CDR3 here is CASSFRTGDEAFF. The CDR3 nucleotides are TGTGCCAGCAGCTTCAGGACAGGGGATGAAGCTTTCTTT.

This clonotype was counted only a few times. This chain uses TRBV4-2 with TRBJ1-1; D not resolved. Trimming shortened V by 2 bases and J by 5 bases, and 15 bases separated the two germline ends. The CDR3 covers 15 residues. CDR1 and CDR2 (germline): LGHNA, YNFKEQ. DNA of the CDR3: TGTGCCAGCAGCCAACTAACGGGTAGTGGGACTGAAGCTTTCTTT. The encoded protein is CASSQLTGSGTEAFF.

This clonotype was picked up a small number of times. This rearrangement joins TRBV29-1 to TRBJ2-1, with a possible D match to TRBD2 (6 bases). V was clipped by 6 bases and J by 12 bases, with 15 bases between them. Germline lookup yields CDR1 SQVTM and CDR2 ANQGSEA. This CDR3 is built from 11 residues. The CDR3 here is CSVGGDWGQFF. The CDR3 DNA follows: TGCAGCGTAGGAGGGGACTGGGGGCAGTTCTTC.

The chain recombines TRBV27 with TRBJ1-1, with D perhaps matching TRBD1 (6 bases). The V gene lost 3 bases and the J gene lost 2 bases, with 10 bases spanning the gap. CDR3 length: 14 amino acids. Looked up from germline, CDR1 is MNHEY and CDR2 is SMNVEV (reference sequence). The chain's CDR3 is CASSFGRGNTEAFF. As DNA, the CDR3 is TGTGCCAGCAGTTTTGGCAGGGGAAACACTGAAGCTTTCTTT.

This clonotype has a handful of counts. The chain recombines TRBV4-1 with TRBJ2-5, with 7 bases identical to TRBD2. This CDR3 comprises 14 residues. In germline, CDR1 is MGHRA, CDR2 YSYEKL. Unmatched junction bases numbered 2, after V lost 0 bases and J lost 4 bases. The CDR3 reads CASSQDPGGETQYF. The DNA for the CDR3 is TGCGCCAGCAGCCAAGATCCGGGGGGAGAGACCCAGTACTTC.

This chain uses TRBV20-1 with TRBJ2-2; tentative D call: TRBD2 (6 bases). The CDR3 spans 14 residues. CDR1 is DFQATT and CDR2 is SNEGSKA in the germline V gene (reference sequence). V lost 5 bases, J lost 2 bases, and 12 bases lay in between. The DNA of the CDR3 is TGCAGTGCTCACGGGACTTCAAACACCGGGGAGCTGTTTTTT. Translation: CSAHGTSNTGELFF.

This clonotype was picked up a small number of times. The V and J genes are TRBV7-2 and TRBJ2-7; unclear D gene. Trimming took off 5 bases at V and 6 bases at J, with 11 bases between the two ends. CDR1 is SGHTA, CDR2 FQGNSA, per germline. The CDR3 is made up of 12 amino acids. The CDR3, as DNA: TGTGCCAGCAGCCTGTCCGTCTCCGAGCAGTACTTC. Amino acid sequence: CASSLSVSEQYF.

A few counts support this clonotype. The chain couples TRBV10-3 to TRBJ1-1; D unclear. The CDR3 has 13 residues. CDR1 and CDR2 (germline): ENHRY, SYGVKD. Trimming took 3 bases from V and 6 from J, leaving 11 bases between them. CDR3 sequence reads: CAISDLGRAEAFF. The CDR3 coding sequence is TGTGCCATCAGTGATCTGGGGAGGGCTGAAGCTTTCTTT.

The chain uses TRBV7-2 and TRBJ1-2, with a possible D match to TRBD1 (5 bases). CDR1 SGHTA and CDR2 FQGNSA come from the germline V gene. CDR3 length: 15 residues. V gave up 5 bases and J gave up 0 bases, with 13 bases separating them. CDR3 bases: TGTGCCAGCAGCCCAACCGGGACTTCTAACTATGGCTACACCTTC. Translating it yields CASSPTGTSNYGYTF.

This chain links TRBV28 with TRBJ1-5; D uncertain. Per germline, CDR1 MDHEN and CDR2 SYDVKM. V lost 2 bases and J 0 bases, leaving 14 bases between the germline ends. This CDR3 spans 17 amino acids. The CDR3: CASSLGIQMYSNQPQHF. The DNA of the CDR3 is TGTGCCAGCAGTTTAGGAATTCAGATGTATAGCAATCAGCCCCAGCATTTT.

The chain is built from TRBV20-1 and TRBJ2-5; D tentatively reads TRBD1 or TRBD2 (5 bases each). The V end lost 0 bases, the J end lost 3 bases, and 8 bases lay between the germline ends. CDR1 is DFQATT, CDR2 SNEGSKA, per germline (reference sequence). The CDR3 contains 13 residues. CDR3 in amino acids: CSARDGGKETQYF. CDR3 coding DNA: TGCAGTGCTAGAGATGGGGGTAAAGAGACCCAGTACTTC.